This T cell receptor (beta chain) was obtained from a study of blood T cell repertoires in COVID-19. Whole-study context: Collection of acute and convalescent COVID-19 samples took place in the United States, Italy and Spain. T cells, B-cell-depleted T cells, or PBMCs provided the cDNA or gDNA that served as material.

In the authors' workflow: Counts of nucleated cells, estimated from reference gene primer amplification, were obtained. Assay used: immunoSEQ multiplex PCR; TCRdb lists only in-frame clones, some missing. Clone size and the V and J calls come from that table; the DNA yielded D and trimming. The sample gives about 120,000 clones, 75% to 85% of which show up once; 3.8% is in the top ten. Trimming removed 5 bases from V and 8 bases from J; junction bases left unmatched: 25. The CDR3 sequence is 21 residues long. Looked up from germline, CDR1 is MNHEY and CDR2 is SMNVEV (reference sequence). This sequence was found in a woman aged 45-65 years with acute or convalescent COVID-19. The J gene is TRBJ1-6, the V gene TRBV27, with 9 nucleotides matching TRBD1. Material: peripheral blood. The CDR3 bases are TGTGCCAGCAGTCCCGGGACAGGGTTGCTTGGGGTTTCGCGAAATGATTCACCCCTCCACTTT. Amino acids: CASSPGTGLLGVSRNDSPLHF.